Sequencing of this TCR beta chain was carried out in a study of cytomegalovirus exposure and HLA in healthy donors (dated by TCRdb to about 2017). For the study in its entirety: In an earlier analysis of around 540 of the donors, 276 Gb of sequence data and 117 million unique TCR beta sequences from 150 million to 200 million T cells were reported. An early release covering roughly 640 HLA-typed donors comprised approximately 300 gigabases of sequencing data and around 80 million unique TCR sequences. Of the roughly 400 genotyped donors, roughly 80% fell in the genetic ancestry cluster associated with self-reported Caucasian donors. The study aimed to test whether cataloging public T cell receptors could reveal signatures of past pathogen exposure. The study profiled the T cell repertoires of around 700 subjects by immunosequencing and related them to cytomegalovirus serostatus. In addition to the first cohort of 666 subjects, a separate validation cohort of about 120 different subjects was used. High-throughput TCR immunosequencing, statistical association of individual TCRs with disease status, and machine learning were combined to predict cytomegalovirus infection status. In a later analysis, previously published TCR beta repertoires from fewer than 750 donors were re-analyzed and high-resolution HLA genotyping was added so that TCR occurrence patterns could be studied. In the later analysis, no new phenotypic data were used to find candidate immune exposures; instead, reliance was placed on TCR beta sequences and their occurrence across donors. In an earlier analysis of roughly 600 of the donors, high-throughput TCR beta sequencing was used to judge whether each TCR beta V gene segment behaved as functional or pseudogenic. Alongside the repertoire data, information on donor age, sex, ethnicity and CMV serostatus was compiled. A later genetic analysis used genome-wide SNP genotypes for about 65% of the 666 donors, treating that subset as a discovery cohort. Every repertoire in the discovery cohort had been generated on one and the same sequencing platform. Class I and class II HLA loci were covered by the typing at four-digit resolution. The number of typed donors differed by locus: about 620-630 for A, B, C, DRB1 and DQB1; approximately 520 for DQA1; fewer than 610 for DPA1; and roughly 450 for DPB1. About five DR-DQ haplotypes were handled as single units for association and clustering because linkage in the cohort was strong. Among roughly 400 genotyped donors of the cohort, an average of about 220,000 unique TCR beta nucleotide sequences was sequenced per donor, of which 15% to 20% were non-productive. The investigation overall reported the following: Assigning TCR associations to individual alleles was difficult when HLA alleles, especially DR and DQ, strongly co-occurred. Linkage disequilibrium might explain the correlated functional status among segregating V segments, but an unknown experimental factor could not be excluded. A group of highly shared sequence variants was considered likely to be a technical artifact of the sequencing pipeline. Because the 87-base-pair reads could not distinguish some IMGT-functional V segments, including TRBV6-2 and TRBV6-3, those segments were excluded. Because HLA typing was missing for some donors at each locus, association tests included only the typed subset. In a later analysis, the rate of TCR association differed among HLA loci, with DRB1 alleles having the most associated TCRs and HLA-C alleles having the fewest. In an earlier analysis of about 540 of the donors, most TCR beta V segments were observed in productive rearrangements about 90% or about 30% of the time, broadly matching IMGT annotations. Specific HLA alleles were associated with 15,000 to 20,000 TCR beta sequences at a false discovery rate of 0.05 in a later analysis. Three of the identified cytomegalovirus-associated TCR beta chains were confirmed in vitro to be specific for cytomegalovirus antigens. In the study, around 150 TCR beta chains were listed as associated with cytomegalovirus. In both the original and validation cohorts, the classifier was reported to diagnose cytomegalovirus status with high specificity and sensitivity. Because counts were too low, 15 to 20 rarely observed V segments, including chromosome 9 orphons, were excluded from the earlier analysis of 587 of the donors. In a later analysis, several top co-occurrence clusters were reported to appear linked to parvovirus B19, influenza, CMV and Epstein-Barr virus. In a later genetic analysis, fewer N-insertions in productive TCRs were reported among donors in an Asian-associated ancestry cluster than the approximately 710-donor mean. The authors suggested that the approach could potentially be extended to other disease states and immunological phenotypes. In this cohort, only TCR beta chains were sequenced, and detectable features were limited by the absence of alpha or paired-chain data. In a later analysis, most CMV-associated TCR beta chains were found to appear HLA-restricted, with HLA associations seemingly driven largely by CMV exposure. The only immune exposure information available for the cohort was CMV serostatus. In a later genetic analysis, a missense DCLRE1C variant was associated with V-gene and J-gene trimming of TCR beta chains, and the association was replicated in an independent cohort. Compared with equally common non-associated chains, HLA-associated TCR beta chains in a later analysis were more clonally expanded and had lower generation probabilities. A further reported finding was that TCR beta sequences accurately predicted the HLA-A and HLA-B alleles for most subjects in the first cohort. Presence/absence analyses assumed roughly uniform sequencing depth across donors, an assumption that may not hold. While some public TCRs were present in many individuals, most TCR sequences turned up only very rarely across donors.

Library preparation used the immunoSEQ multiplex PCR assay. For the multiplex PCR, a mixture combining 60 forward primers for TCR Vbeta segments and 13 reverse primers for TCR Jbeta segments was used. A multiplex PCR assay on genomic DNA amplified the CDR3 region of rearranged TCR beta genes. Amplified TCR beta libraries were sequenced as 87-base-pair reads on the Illumina HiSeq System. Under the source paper's analysis protocol: In a later analysis, approximately 74 million unique TCR beta chains were counted across the 500 to 700 repertoires, and roughly 10 million of these chains were shared by at least two donors. A nearest-neighbor algorithm error-corrected the raw reads and collapsed the reads into unique sequences, merging closely related sequences to remove PCR and sequencing errors. CDR3 sequences were aligned to IMGT reference sequences to assign V, D and J gene segments. For a sequence to be retained, a match of at least six nucleotides was required to both a V gene segment and a J gene segment. A rearrangement counted as productive if the CDR3 had no stop codons and remained in frame with V and J, and every other rearrangement counted as non-productive. Following IMGT convention, CDR3 was defined as the stretch from the second conserved V-encoded cysteine up to the conserved J-encoded phenylalanine. Sequences without an unambiguous match to a single V gene segment were excluded from the earlier analysis of approximately 560 of the donors. In an earlier analysis of 587 of the donors, V segments were called functional above 56.7% productive rearrangements and were called segregating when the between-donor standard deviation exceeded 5%. A statistical classification framework was developed to diagnose cytomegalovirus status using the catalog of TCR beta chain sequences. In a later analysis, V and J genes were assigned by comparing TCR nucleotide sequences against IMGT/GENE-DB human TR gene sequences. A later analysis assigned CDR3 sequences and most-parsimonious VDJ recombination scenarios with the TCRdist pipeline. In a later analysis, each TCR beta chain was defined by its CDR3 amino acid sequence together with its V-gene family, and reads without a unique V-gene family were excluded. To address suspected cross-contamination and a sequencing artifact, a later analysis removed 450 to 700 highly shared, low-generation-probability nucleotide sequences. In a later analysis, a clonal expansion index was calculated for each public chain from normalized within-repertoire ranks of inferred template counts. In a later analysis, generation probabilities were computed with a VDJ recombination model fitted to out-of-frame rearrangements, and the resulting probabilities were checked against IGoR. In a later analysis, hypergeometric tests were used to score TCR-TCR, TCR-HLA and TCR-CMV co-occurrence, with a repertoire-size bias correction applied to TCR pairs. In a later analysis, false discovery rates were estimated by permuting HLA or CMV assignments 20 times. A later analysis grouped co-occurring TCRs with DBSCAN, adding TCRdist sequence similarity when clustering within HLA-allele-positive subsets. Repertoires with fewer than 30,000 or more than 120,000 public chains were left out of co-occurrence clustering, as were four to six repertoires with anomalous nucleotide sharing. The clones in this table, taken by TCRdb from immuneACCESS, are in-frame only. Not every clone is retained; where verified, under half of the shortfall comes from an unresolved V gene, and the cause of the rest is unknown. V and J calls and clone size are copied from that table; D and trimming were computed from the DNA. This sample's listing comprises about 130,000 clones. Under 2.5% of the sample comes from the top ten.

The cohort consisted of approximately 690 healthy bone marrow donors. All cohort members were sampled while nominally healthy, although unrecorded immune exposures were likely present. The donor tested CMV seronegative and was one of the 352 seronegative cohort members. Each donor provided a peripheral blood sample, and peripheral blood mononuclear cells were used for TCR beta sequencing. Genomic DNA extraction from the blood cell samples was performed with the Qiagen DNeasy Blood Extraction Kit. Note on this clone: Its cognate antigen has yet to be identified.

The germline V gene (reference sequence) gives CDR1 as PRHDT and CDR2 as FYEKMQ. The CDR3 measures 16 amino acids from cysteine to phenylalanine. CDR3 DNA is the only sequence kept; it has 48 bases, read in frame from the first base. V lost 5 bases and J lost 6 bases, and the count of bases not matched to a germline gene is 4. The chain is assembled from TRBV13 and TRBJ2-2; 15 central bases correspond to TRBD2. The sequenced material came from PBMCs. This clonotype originated in a man aged 40-49 years in good health and CMV-seronegative. The sequenced DNA: TGTGCCAGCAGCAGATGGACTAGCGGGAGGGCCGGGGAGCTGTTTTTT. Its amino acids are CASSRWTSGRAGELFF.